A selection of T cell receptor beta chains follows, all from one sample in a study of PD-L1 blockade in urothelial cancer. The protocol was immunoSEQ multiplex PCR, while the TCRdb copy is restricted to in-frame clones and leaves out a portion. The table shows tens of thousands of clones, with roughly 80% occurring only once. The starting material was PBMCs, obtained around atezolizumab (anti-PD-L1) treatment. The receptors were gathered from a man between 65 and 79 years old with urothelial cancer. CDR3s include the opening cysteine and the closing phenylalanine or tryptophan. The order of the fields is clone size, J gene, V gene, D gene, CDR3 DNA, CDR3 protein. A D gene is named only where the DNA matches it firmly. Expanded clones are given a class, and other clones once, few, many or no size at all.

>-|TRBJ1-2|TRBV7-9|TRBD1
TGTGCCAGCAGCCTCGGACAGGCGGAATACTATGGCTACACCTTC
CASSLGQAEYYGYTF
>-|TRBJ2-1|TRBV28|TRBD1
TGTGCCAGCAGCCTACCGGGACAGGGGGCTAATGAGCAGTTCTTC
CASSLPGQGANEQFF
>-|TRBJ2-3|TRBV7-6|TRBD2
TGTGCCAGCAGCTTAAAAGCGGGGGGGCCCACAGATACGCAGTATTTT
CASSLKAGGPTDTQYF
>few|TRBJ2-7|TRBV7-6|-
TGTGCCAGCAGCTTGTGGCAAGCCTACGAGCAGTACTTC
CASSLWQAYEQYF
>-|TRBJ2-7|TRBV28|-
TGTGCCAGCAGACCACTGAAACCGGGACATAGGACCTACGAGCAGTACTTC
CASRPLKPGHRTYEQYF
>-|TRBJ2-5|TRBV5-6|-
TGTGCCAGCAGCTTGGCCAAGCGTTCTTCTAAAGAGACCCAGTACTTC
CASSLAKRSSKETQYF
>once|TRBJ2-1|TRBV9|TRBD1
TGTGCCAGCAGCACTCGGGACAGGGGACTTAGCTACAATGAGCAGTTCTTC
CASSTRDRGLSYNEQFF
>-|TRBJ1-2|TRBV7-2|TRBD1
TGTGCCAGCGGACTGGGGACAGAAAGATTGGACACCTTC
CASGLGTERLDTF
>-|TRBJ2-3|TRBV19|TRBD2
TGTGCCAGTAGTATAGCTCGGACTAGCGGGGGGAAAGATACGCAGTATTTT
CASSIARTSGGKDTQYF
>-|TRBJ2-2|TRBV7-9|TRBD2
TGTGCCAGCAGCTCCTCTAGCGGGAGGGTAACCGGGGAGCTGTTTTTT
CASSSSSGRVTGELFF
>-|TRBJ2-2|TRBV5-5|TRBD2
TGTGCCAGCAGCAAGACTAGCGGGGGAGCCGGGGAGCTGTTTTTT
CASSKTSGGAGELFF
>-|TRBJ2-7|TRBV7-9|-
TGTGCCAGCAGCTTAGGGAGCGGCCTGGTCAACGAGCAGTACTTC
CASSLGSGLVNEQYF
>-|TRBJ2-7|TRBV6-5|-
TGTGCCAGCAGTGGGAGTTACGAGCAGTACTTC
CASSGSYEQYF
>-|TRBJ2-4|TRBV2|TRBD1
TGTGCCAGCAGTCCAACAGGGGTCGGCAAAAACATTCAGTACTTC
CASSPTGVGKNIQYF
>-|TRBJ2-5|TRBV21-1|-
TGTGCCAGCAGCGTAGAATGTCGGCCGATGCCGAGACAGCCCGACCAAGAGACCCAGTACTTC
CASSVECRPMPRQPDQETQYF
>-|TRBJ2-1|TRBV19|-
TGTGCCAGTAGTATAGCCCGGAGCAATGAGCAGTTCTTC
CASSIARSNEQFF
>-|TRBJ2-3|TRBV5-1|TRBD1
TGCGCCAGCAGCAGCGGGACAGGGGGGGGCGATACGCAGTATTTT
CASSSGTGGGDTQYF
>-|TRBJ1-3|TRBV4-3|-
TGCGCCAGCAGCCAAGATACGGGAAAAGGAAACACCATATATTTT
CASSQDTGKGNTIYF
>-|TRBJ2-1|TRBV19|TRBD2
TGTGCCACCCGCATGCTAGCGGGTTATGAGCAGTTCTTC
CATRMLAGYEQFF
>-|TRBJ2-1|TRBV27|TRBD2
TGTGCCAGCACTTCCGGGACTAGCGGGGGGAATGAGCAGTTCTTC
CASTSGTSGGNEQFF
>many|TRBJ1-5|TRBV4-3|-
TGCGCCAGCAGCCGAGACGGGGGGGATCAGCCCCAGCATTTT
CASSRDGGDQPQHF
>-|TRBJ1-1|TRBV5-5|-
TGTGCCAGCAGCACCACAGGGACTGAAGCTTTCTTT
CASSTTGTEAFF
>-|TRBJ1-5|TRBV7-9|-
TGTGCCAGCAGTCCCGAAATCGGAGTCCAGCATTTT
CASSPEIGVQHF
>-|TRBJ2-5|TRBV13|TRBD2
TGTGCCAGCAGCTTAGAGACTAGCGGGGAAGAGACCCAGTACTTC
CASSLETSGEETQYF
>-|TRBJ1-2|TRBV28|-
TGTGCCAGCAGTACAGGCTGGGTCTATGGCTACACCTTC
CASSTGWVYGYTF
>-|TRBJ2-5|TRBV11-2|-
TGTGCCAGCAGCTTAGGGGACATTCCCCCGTACTTC
CASSLGDIPPYF
>-|TRBJ1-6|TRBV6-6|TRBD1
TGTGCCAGCAGTTACGGAGGACAGGGTGGTTCACCCCTCCACTTT
CASSYGGQGGSPLHF
>-|TRBJ2-3|TRBV11-3|TRBD1
TGTGCCAGCAGCTTATACGGGACAGGCACAGATACGCAGTATTTT
CASSLYGTGTDTQYF
>-|TRBJ2-5|TRBV5-1|TRBD2
TGCGCCAGCAGCTTGGGGCTGGCGGGAGGGCGAGAGACCCAGTACTTC
CASSLGLAGGRETQYF
>once|TRBJ2-3|TRBV12-5|TRBD1
TGTGCTAGTGGTTCGGGACAGGGGACAGATACGCAGTATTTT
CASGSGQGTDTQYF
>-|TRBJ1-5|TRBV28|-
TGTGCCAGCAGTTCCGGACACATCAATCAGCCCCAGCATTTT
CASSSGHINQPQHF
>-|TRBJ2-5|TRBV7-8|TRBD1
TGTGCCAGCAGCCCCGAGACAGGGGTGGGAGAGACCCAGTACTTC
CASSPETGVGETQYF
>-|TRBJ2-2|TRBV19|-
TGTGCCAGCGGTTACAGGCTCACCGGGGAGCTGTTTTTT
CASGYRLTGELFF
>once|TRBJ2-7|TRBV5-8|-
TGTGCCAGCAGTCTCACCGGTTTCCGGAGGGAGCAGTACTTC
CASSLTGFRREQYF
>-|TRBJ2-5|TRBV4-2|TRBD2
TGTGCCAGCAGCCAGGACCCGTGGCGGGGGGAGACCCAGTACTTC
CASSQDPWRGETQYF
>few|TRBJ1-3|TRBV5-6|-
TGTGCCAGCAGCTTTTATATAGCTGGAAACACCATATATTTT
CASSFYIAGNTIYF
>-|TRBJ2-3|TRBV28|-
TGTGCCAGCAGTTTATGGTCCAGGGGGGAAGCAGATACGCAGTATTTT
CASSLWSRGEADTQYF
>-|TRBJ2-3|TRBV9|TRBD1
TGTGCCAGCAGCACCCGCTCCTTGACAGGGGGCCCAGATACGCAGTATTTT
CASSTRSLTGGPDTQYF
>-|TRBJ1-6|TRBV7-2|TRBD1
TGTGCCAGCAGCTTGGGGGGACAGGCTCCTAATTCACCCCTCCACTTT
CASSLGGQAPNSPLHF
>once|TRBJ2-3|TRBV7-3|TRBD2
TGTGCCAGCAGCCCCGGGACTAGCGGGGTGACAGATACGCAGTATTTT
CASSPGTSGVTDTQYF
>-|TRBJ2-3|TRBV7-9|-
TGTGCCAGCAGCCACCAGACAGGCCCTAGACGCACAGATACGCAGTATTTT
CASSHQTGPRRTDTQYF
>-|TRBJ2-4|TRBV6-1|TRBD1
TGTGCCAGCAGAACAGGGGTCATTCAGTACTTC
CASRTGVIQYF
>-|TRBJ1-2|TRBV5-1|TRBD1
TGCGCCAGCAGCCCATCCCCCGGGACAGCGTATGGCTACACCTTC
CASSPSPGTAYGYTF
>-|TRBJ2-2|TRBV5-6|TRBD1
TGTGCCAGCAGCCCGCGGACAGGGGTGGCCGGGGAGCTGTTTTTT
CASSPRTGVAGELFF